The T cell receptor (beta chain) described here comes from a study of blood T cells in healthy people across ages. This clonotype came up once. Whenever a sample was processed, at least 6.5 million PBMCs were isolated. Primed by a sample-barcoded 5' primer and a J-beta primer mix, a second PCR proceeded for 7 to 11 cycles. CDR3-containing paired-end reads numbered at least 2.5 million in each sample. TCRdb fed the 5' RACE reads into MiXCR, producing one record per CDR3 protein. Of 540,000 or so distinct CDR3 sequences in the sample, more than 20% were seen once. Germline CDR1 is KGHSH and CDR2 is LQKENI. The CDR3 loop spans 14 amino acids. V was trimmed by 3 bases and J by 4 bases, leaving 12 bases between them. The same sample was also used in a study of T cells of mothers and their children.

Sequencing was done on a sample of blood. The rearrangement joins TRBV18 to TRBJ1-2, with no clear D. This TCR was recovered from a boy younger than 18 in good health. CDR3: CASSPRGGIYGYTF. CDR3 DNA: TGTGCCAGCTCACCGCGGGGAGGTATCTATGGCTACACCTTC.